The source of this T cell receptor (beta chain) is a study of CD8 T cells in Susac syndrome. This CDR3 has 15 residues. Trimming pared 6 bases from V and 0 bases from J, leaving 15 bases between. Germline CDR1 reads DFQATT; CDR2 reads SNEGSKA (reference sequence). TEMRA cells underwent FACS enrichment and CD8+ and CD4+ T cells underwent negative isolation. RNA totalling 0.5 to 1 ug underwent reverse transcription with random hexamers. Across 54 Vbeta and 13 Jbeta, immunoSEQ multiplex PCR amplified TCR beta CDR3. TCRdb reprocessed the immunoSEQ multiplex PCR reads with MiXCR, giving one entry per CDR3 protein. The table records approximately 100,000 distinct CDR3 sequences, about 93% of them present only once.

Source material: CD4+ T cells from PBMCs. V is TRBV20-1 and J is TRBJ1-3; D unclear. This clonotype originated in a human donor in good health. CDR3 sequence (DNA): TGCAGTGCCCCCTCGCCAAGAGACTCTGGAAACACCATATATTTT. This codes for CSAPSPRDSGNTIYF.